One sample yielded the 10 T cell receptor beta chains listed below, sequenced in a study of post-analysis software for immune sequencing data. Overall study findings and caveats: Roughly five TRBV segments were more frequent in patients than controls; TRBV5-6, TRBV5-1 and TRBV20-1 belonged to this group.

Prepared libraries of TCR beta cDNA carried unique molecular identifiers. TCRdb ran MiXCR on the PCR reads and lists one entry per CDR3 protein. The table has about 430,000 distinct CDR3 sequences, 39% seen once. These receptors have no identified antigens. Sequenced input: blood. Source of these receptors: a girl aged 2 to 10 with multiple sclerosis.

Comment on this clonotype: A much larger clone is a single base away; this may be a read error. The CDR3 bases are TGTGCCAGCAGCCAAGAAGGCATAGGCGGGTTGAGGGATGAGCAGTACTTC. Translating gives CASSQEGIGGLRDEQYF. This chain joins TRBV4-2 and TRBJ2-7; tentatively, D is TRBD2 (5 bases). Germline V lookup: CDR1 LGHNA, CDR2 YNFKEQ. With 0 bases removed from V and 7 bases from J, the gap between germline ends came to 22 bases. The CDR3 has 17 amino acids.

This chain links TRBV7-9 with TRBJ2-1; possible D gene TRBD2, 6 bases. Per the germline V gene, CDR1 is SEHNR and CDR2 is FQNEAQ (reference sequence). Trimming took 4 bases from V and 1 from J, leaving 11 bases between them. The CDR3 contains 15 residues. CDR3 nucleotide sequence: TGTGCCAGCAGCTACGGGACTCCGTCCTACAATGAGCAGTTCTTC. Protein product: CASSYGTPSYNEQFF.

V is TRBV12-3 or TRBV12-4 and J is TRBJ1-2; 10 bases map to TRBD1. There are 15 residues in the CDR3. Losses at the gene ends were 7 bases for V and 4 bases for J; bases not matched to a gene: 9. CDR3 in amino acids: CASKLGQGDFYGYTF. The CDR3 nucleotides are TGTGCCAGCAAGCTCGGACAGGGGGATTTCTATGGCTACACCTTC.

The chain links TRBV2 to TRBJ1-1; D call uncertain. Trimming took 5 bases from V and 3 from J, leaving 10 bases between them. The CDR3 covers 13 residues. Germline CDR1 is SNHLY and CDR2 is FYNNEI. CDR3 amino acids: CASSTLEHTEAFF. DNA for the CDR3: TGTGCCAGCAGTACCTTAGAGCACACTGAAGCTTTCTTT.

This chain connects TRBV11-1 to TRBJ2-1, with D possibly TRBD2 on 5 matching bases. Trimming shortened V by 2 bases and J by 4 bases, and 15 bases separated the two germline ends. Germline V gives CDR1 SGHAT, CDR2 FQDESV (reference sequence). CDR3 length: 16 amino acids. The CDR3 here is CASSLFVAKGYNEQFF. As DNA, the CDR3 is TGTGCCAGCAGCTTATTTGTAGCGAAGGGTTACAATGAGCAGTTCTTC.

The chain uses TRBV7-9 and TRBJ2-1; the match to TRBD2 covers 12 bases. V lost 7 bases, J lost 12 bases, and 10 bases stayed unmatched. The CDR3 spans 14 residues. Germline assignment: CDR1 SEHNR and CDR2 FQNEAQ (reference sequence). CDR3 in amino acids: CASMGLAGPRGQFF. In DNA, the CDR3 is TGTGCCAGCATGGGACTAGCGGGCCCGCGAGGGCAGTTCTTC.

CDR3: CASSMGRAGVQYF. In DNA form, the CDR3 reads TGTGCCAGCAGTATGGGGCGAGCGGGTGTGCAGTATTTT. V is TRBV12-3 or TRBV12-4 and J is TRBJ2-3, with D perhaps TRBD2 (6 bases). The CDR3 extends over 13 amino acids. V lost 5 bases, J lost 11 bases, and 17 bases lay in between.

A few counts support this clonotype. Written as DNA, the CDR3 is TGTGCCAGCAGTAGGACAGGGCGGGTCACTGAAGCTTTCTTT. Its translation: CASSRTGRVTEAFF. The chain has TRBV28 and TRBJ1-1; TRBD1 agrees at 8 bases. Germline V CDR1 and CDR2: MDHEN, SYDVKM. With 5 bases clipped from V and 4 bases from J, the junction kept 6 bases outside the gene matches. The CDR3 has 14 amino acids.

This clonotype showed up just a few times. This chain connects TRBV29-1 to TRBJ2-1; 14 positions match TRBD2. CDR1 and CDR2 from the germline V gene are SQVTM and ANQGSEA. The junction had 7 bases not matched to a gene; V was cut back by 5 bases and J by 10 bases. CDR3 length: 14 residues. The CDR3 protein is CSVHGLAGGEEQFF. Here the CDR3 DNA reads TGCAGCGTTCATGGACTAGCGGGAGGAGAGGAGCAGTTCTTC.

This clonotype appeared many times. The CDR3 nucleotides are TGTGCCAGCAGCTTAGGGACCTCGGAGCCCCAGCATTTT. As protein: CASSLGTSEPQHF. The rearrangement links TRBV5-6 to TRBJ1-5; possibly TRBD1 for D (5 bases). Germline V gene data show CDR1 as SGHDT and CDR2 as YYEEEE. The CDR3 covers 13 residues. Trimming left V 2 bases short and J 8 bases short, with 11 bases between.